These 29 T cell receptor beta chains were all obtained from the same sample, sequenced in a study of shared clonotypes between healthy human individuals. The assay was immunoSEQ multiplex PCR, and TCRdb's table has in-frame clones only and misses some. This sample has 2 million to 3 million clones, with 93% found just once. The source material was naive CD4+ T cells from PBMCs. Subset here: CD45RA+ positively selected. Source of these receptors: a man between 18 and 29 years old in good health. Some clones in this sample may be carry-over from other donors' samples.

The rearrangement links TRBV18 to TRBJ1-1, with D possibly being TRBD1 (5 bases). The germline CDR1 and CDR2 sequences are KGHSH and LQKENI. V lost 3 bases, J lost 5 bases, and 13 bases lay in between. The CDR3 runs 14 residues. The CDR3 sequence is CASSPAPQGTEAFF. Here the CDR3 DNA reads TGTGCCAGCTCACCGGCCCCCCAGGGTACTGAAGCTTTCTTT.

In nucleotides, the CDR3 is TGTGCCAGCTCACCAATCCTGACAGGGGCGAACACCGGGGAGCTGTTTTTT. Protein: CASSPILTGANTGELFF. J is TRBJ2-2 and V is TRBV18; TRBD1 agrees at 8 bases. CDR3 size: 17 residues. Germline V gives CDR1 KGHSH, CDR2 LQKENI. V was clipped by 2 bases and J by 0 bases; unmatched bases: 5.

CDR3 region: CASRRTNLRTGELFF. In nucleotides, the CDR3 is TGTGCCAGCAGGAGGACCAACCTGCGGACCGGGGAGCTGTTTTTT. J is TRBJ2-2 and V is TRBV2; no definite D call. CDR3 length: 15 amino acids. Germline V gene sequence: CDR1 SNHLY, CDR2 FYNNEI. The V gene lost 6 bases and the J gene lost 5 bases, with 16 bases spanning the gap.

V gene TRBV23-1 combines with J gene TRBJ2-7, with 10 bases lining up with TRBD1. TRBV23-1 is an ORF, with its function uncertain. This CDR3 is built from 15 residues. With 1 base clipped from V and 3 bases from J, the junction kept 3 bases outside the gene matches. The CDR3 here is CASSQWDRGDYEQYF. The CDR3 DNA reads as TGCGCCAGCAGTCAATGGGACAGGGGCGACTACGAGCAGTACTTC.

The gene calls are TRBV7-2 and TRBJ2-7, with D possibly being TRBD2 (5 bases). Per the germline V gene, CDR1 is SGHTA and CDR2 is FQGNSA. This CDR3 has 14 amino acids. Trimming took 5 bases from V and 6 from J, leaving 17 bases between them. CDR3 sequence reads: CASSPGYQGGEQYF. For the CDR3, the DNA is TGTGCCAGCAGCCCGGGATATCAAGGAGGCGAGCAGTACTTC.

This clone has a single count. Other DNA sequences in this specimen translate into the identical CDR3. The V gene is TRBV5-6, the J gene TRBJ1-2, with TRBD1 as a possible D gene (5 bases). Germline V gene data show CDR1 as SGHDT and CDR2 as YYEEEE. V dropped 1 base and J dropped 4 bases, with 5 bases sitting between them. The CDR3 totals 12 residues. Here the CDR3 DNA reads TGTGCCAGCAGCTTGACAGGCTATGGCTACACCTTC. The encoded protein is CASSLTGYGYTF.

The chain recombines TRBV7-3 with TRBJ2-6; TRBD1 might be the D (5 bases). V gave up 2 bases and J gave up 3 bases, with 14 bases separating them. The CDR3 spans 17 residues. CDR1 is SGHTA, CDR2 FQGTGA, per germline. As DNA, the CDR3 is TGTGCCAGCAGCTTAGTGGGCAGTACAGGTGGGGCCAACGTCCTGACTTTC. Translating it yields CASSLVGSTGGANVLTF.

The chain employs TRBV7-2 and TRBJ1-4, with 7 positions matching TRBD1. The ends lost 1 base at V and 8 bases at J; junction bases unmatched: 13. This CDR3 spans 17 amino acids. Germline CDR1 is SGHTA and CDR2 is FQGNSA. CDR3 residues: CASSLVMLGQPREKLFF. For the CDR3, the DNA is TGTGCCAGCAGCTTAGTTATGCTGGGACAGCCCCGCGAAAAACTGTTTTTT.

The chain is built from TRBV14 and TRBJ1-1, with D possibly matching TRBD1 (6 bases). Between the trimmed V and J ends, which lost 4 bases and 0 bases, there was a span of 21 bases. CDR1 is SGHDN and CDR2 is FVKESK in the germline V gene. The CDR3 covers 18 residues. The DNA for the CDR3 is TGTGCCAGCAGCCGACCGATGACAGGTTCGCTATTGAACACTGAAGCTTTCTTT. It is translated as CASSRPMTGSLLNTEAFF.

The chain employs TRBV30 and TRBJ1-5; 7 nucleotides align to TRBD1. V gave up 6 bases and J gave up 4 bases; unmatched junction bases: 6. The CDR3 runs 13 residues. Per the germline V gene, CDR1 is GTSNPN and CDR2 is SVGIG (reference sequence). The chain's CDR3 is CACSGQPNQPQHF. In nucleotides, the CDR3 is TGTGCCTGCTCGGGACAGCCAAATCAGCCCCAGCATTTT.

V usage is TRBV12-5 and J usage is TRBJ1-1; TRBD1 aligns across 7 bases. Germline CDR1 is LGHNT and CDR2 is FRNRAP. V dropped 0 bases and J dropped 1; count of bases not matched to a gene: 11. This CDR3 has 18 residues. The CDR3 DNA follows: TGTGCTAGTGGTTTGGTACTAGGGGGGGACAGAGCGAACACTGAAGCTTTCTTT. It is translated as CASGLVLGGDRANTEAFF.

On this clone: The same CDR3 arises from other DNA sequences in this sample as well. CDR3 in amino acids: CASSFLNYGYTF. The CDR3 DNA follows: TGTGCCAGCAGTTTCTTAAACTATGGCTACACCTTC. The gene calls are TRBV28 and TRBJ1-2; no clear D gene. CDR1 is MDHEN, CDR2 SYDVKM, per germline. CDR3 size: 12 residues. V was cut by 3 bases and J by 2 bases, with 4 bases left in between.

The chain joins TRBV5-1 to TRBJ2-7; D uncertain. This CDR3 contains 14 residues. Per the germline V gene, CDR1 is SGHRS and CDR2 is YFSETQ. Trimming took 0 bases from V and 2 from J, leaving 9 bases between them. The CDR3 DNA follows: TGCGCCAGCAGCTTGGCCACGAACACCTACGAGCAGTACTTC. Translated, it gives CASSLATNTYEQYF.

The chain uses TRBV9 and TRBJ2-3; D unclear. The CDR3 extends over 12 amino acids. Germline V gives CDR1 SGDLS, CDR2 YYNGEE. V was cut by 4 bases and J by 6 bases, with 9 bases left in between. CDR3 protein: CASSRASDTQYF. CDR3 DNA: TGTGCCAGCAGCCGTGCTTCGGATACGCAGTATTTT.

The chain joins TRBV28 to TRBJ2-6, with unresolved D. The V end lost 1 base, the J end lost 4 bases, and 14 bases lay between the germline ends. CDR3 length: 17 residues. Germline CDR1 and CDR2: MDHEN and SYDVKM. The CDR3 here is CASSLLPLLAGANVLTF. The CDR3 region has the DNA TGTGCCAGCAGTTTATTACCTTTGTTGGCGGGGGCCAACGTCCTGACTTTC.

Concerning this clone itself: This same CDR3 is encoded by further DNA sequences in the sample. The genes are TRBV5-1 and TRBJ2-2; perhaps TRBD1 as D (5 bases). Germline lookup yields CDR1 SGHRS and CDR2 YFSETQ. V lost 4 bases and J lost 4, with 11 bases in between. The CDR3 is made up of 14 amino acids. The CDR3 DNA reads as TGCGCCAGCAGCCTCGACAGTCCCACCGGGGAGCTGTTTTTT. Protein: CASSLDSPTGELFF.

The CDR3 DNA sequence: TGTGCCAGCAGTTACCGTGGGGCTTATGGAGATACGCAGTATTTT. Translation gives CASSYRGAYGDTQYF. The rearrangement joins TRBV6-5 to TRBJ2-3; a possible D gene is TRBD1 (5 bases). The CDR3 is 15 amino acids. V lost 2 bases and J 5 bases, leaving 14 bases between the germline ends. CDR1 MNHEY and CDR2 SVGAGI come from the germline V gene.

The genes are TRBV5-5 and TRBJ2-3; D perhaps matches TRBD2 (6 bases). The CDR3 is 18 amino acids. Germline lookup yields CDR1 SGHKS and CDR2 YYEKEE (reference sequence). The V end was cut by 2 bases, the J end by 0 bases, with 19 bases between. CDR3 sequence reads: CASSFRGGTTDSTDTQYF. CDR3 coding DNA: TGTGCCAGCAGCTTTCGTGGGGGGACGACGGACAGCACAGATACGCAGTATTTT.

CDR3: CASSPTSIYNEQFF. The CDR3 nucleotides read TGTGCCAGCAGCCCGACTAGCATATACAATGAGCAGTTCTTC. The chain is built from TRBV7-8 and TRBJ2-1; 7 positions match TRBD2. The CDR3 is 14 amino acids. V shed 5 bases, J shed 4 bases, and the junction held 5 bases outside the gene matches. CDR1 and CDR2 from the germline V gene are SGHVS and FQNEAQ.

The chain's CDR3 is CASRGIAAGANVLTF. For the CDR3, the DNA is TGTGCCAGCAGGGGGATCGCAGCTGGGGCCAACGTCCTGACTTTC. The V call is TRBV7-3, the J call TRBJ2-6; D is unresolved. The germline V gene encodes CDR1 SGHTA and CDR2 FQGTGA. Deletions cut 6 bases from V and 2 bases from J, with 11 bases between. The CDR3 is made up of 15 amino acids.

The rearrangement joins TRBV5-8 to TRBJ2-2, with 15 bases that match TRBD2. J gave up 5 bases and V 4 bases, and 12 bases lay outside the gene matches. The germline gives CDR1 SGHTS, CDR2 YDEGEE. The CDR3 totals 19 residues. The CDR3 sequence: CASSARWTSGRERTGELFF. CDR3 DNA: TGTGCCAGCAGCGCCCGTTGGACTAGCGGGAGGGAGAGAACCGGGGAGCTGTTTTTT.

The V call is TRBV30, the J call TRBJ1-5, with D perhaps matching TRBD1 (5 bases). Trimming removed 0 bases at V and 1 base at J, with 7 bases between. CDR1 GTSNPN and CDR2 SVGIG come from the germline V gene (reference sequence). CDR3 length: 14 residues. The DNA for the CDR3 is TGTGCCTGGAGTGTTTGGGGGAGCAATCAGCCCCAGCATTTT. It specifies CAWSVWGSNQPQHF.

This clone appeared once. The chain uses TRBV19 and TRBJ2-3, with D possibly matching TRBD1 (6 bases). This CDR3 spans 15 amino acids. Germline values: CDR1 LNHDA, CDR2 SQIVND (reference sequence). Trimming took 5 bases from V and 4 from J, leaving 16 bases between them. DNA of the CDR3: TGTGCCAGTAGTGTACTCCGGGACAACGCAGATACGCAGTATTTT. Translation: CASSVLRDNADTQYF.

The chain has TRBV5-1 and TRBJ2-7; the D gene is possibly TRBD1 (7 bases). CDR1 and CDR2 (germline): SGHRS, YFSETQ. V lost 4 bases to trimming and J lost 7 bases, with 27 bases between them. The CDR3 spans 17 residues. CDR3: CASSLRDSRPRGLEQYF. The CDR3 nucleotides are TGCGCCAGCAGCCTCCGGGACAGCCGACCACGGGGGTTGGAGCAGTACTTC.

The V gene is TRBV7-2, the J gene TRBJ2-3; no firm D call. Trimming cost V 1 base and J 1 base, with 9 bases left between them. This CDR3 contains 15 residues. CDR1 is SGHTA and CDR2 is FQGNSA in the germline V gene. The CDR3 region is CASSLEALRTDTQYF. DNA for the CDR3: TGTGCCAGCAGCTTAGAGGCCCTTCGCACAGATACGCAGTATTTT.

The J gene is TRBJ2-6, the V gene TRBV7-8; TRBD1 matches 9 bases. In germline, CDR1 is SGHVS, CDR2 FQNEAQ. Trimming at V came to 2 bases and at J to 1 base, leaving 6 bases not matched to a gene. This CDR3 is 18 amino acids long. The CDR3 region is CASSLLRDRVSGANVLTF. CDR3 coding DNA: TGTGCCAGCAGCTTACTAAGGGACAGGGTGTCTGGGGCCAACGTCCTGACTTTC.

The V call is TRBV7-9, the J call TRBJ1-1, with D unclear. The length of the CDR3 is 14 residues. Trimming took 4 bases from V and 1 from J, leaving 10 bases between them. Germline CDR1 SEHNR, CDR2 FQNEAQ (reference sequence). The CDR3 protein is CASSSVKGNTEAFF. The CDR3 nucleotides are TGTGCCAGCAGCTCCGTCAAAGGGAACACTGAAGCTTTCTTT.

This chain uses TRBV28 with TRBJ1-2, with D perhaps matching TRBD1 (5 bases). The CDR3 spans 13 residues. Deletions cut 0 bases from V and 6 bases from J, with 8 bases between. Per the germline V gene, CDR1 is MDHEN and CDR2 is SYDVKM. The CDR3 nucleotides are TGTGCCAGCAGTTTATGGCAGGGTAATGGCTACACCTTC. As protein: CASSLWQGNGYTF.

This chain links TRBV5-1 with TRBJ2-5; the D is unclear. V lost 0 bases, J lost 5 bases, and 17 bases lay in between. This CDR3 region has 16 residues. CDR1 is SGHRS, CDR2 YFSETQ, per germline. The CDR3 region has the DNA TGCGCCAGCAGCTTGGCTTTGGCAGGCATCGGGGAGACCCAGTACTTC. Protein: CASSLALAGIGETQYF.